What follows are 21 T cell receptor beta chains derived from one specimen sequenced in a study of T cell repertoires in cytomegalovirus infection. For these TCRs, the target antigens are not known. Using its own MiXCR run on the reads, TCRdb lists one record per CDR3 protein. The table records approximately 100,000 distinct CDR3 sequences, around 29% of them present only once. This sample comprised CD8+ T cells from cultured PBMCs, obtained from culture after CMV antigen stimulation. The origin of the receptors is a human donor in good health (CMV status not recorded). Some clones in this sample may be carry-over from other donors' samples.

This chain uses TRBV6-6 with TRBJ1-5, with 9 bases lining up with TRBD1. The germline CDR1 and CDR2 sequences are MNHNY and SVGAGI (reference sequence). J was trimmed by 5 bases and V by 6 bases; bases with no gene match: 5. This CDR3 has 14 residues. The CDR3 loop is CASRSDRGDQPQHF. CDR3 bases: TGTGCCAGCAGGTCCGACAGGGGGGATCAGCCCCAGCATTTT.

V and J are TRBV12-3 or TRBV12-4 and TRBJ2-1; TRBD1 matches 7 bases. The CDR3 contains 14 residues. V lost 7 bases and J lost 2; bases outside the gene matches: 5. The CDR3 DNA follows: TGTGCCAGCACCGAGGGGGCGACCTACAATGAGCAGTTCTTC. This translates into CASTEGATYNEQFF.

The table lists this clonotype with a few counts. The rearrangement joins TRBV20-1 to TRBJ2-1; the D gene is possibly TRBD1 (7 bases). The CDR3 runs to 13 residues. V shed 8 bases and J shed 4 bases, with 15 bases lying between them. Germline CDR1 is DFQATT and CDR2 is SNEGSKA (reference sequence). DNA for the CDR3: TGCAGTCTCCCAGGGGGGCTGTACAATGAGCAGTTCTTC. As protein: CSLPGGLYNEQFF.

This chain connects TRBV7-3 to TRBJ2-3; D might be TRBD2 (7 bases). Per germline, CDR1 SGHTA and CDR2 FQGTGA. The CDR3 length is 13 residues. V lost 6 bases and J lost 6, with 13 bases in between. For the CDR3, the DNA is TGTGCCAGCAGGGCGGGGGCAGGGGATACGCAGTATTTT. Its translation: CASRAGAGDTQYF.

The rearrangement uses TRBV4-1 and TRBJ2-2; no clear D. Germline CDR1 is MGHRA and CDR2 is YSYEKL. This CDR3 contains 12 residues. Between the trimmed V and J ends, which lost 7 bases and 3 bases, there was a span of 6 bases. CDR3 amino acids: CASTDDTGELFF. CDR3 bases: TGCGCCAGCACCGATGACACCGGGGAGCTGTTTTTT.

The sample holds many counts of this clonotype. The CDR3 nucleotides are TGTGCCAGCTTTGGTGAGGGCTACACCTTC. It codes for CASFGEGYTF. This rearrangement joins TRBV7-3 to TRBJ1-2, with unresolved D. The germline V gene has CDR1 SGHTA and CDR2 FQGTGA. V was cut by 8 bases and J by 8 bases, with 9 bases left in between. CDR3 length equals 10 residues.

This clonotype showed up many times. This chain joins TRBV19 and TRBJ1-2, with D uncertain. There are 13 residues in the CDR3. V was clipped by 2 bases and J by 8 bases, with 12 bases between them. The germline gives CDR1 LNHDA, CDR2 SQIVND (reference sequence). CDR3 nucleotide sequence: TGTGCCAGTAGTATAAGACTCCCGGAGGGCTACACCTTC. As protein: CASSIRLPEGYTF.

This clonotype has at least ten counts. CDR3 sequence: CASSLKGGGSSYEQYF. Here the CDR3 DNA reads TGTGCCAGCAGCTTAAAAGGCGGGGGATCCAGTTACGAGCAGTACTTC. The chain combines TRBV7-6 with TRBJ2-7, with 7 positions matching TRBD2. The germline V gene encodes CDR1 SGHVS and CDR2 FNYEAQ. CDR3 length equals 16 residues. The ends lost 2 bases at V and 4 bases at J; junction bases unmatched: 11.

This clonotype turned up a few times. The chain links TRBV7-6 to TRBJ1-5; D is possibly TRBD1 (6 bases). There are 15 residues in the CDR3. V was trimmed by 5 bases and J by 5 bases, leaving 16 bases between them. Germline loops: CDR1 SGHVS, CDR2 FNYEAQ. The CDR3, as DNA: TGTGCCAGCAGCATGAGGGGAGGGGGAGATCAGCCCCAGCATTTT. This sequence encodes CASSMRGGGDQPQHF.

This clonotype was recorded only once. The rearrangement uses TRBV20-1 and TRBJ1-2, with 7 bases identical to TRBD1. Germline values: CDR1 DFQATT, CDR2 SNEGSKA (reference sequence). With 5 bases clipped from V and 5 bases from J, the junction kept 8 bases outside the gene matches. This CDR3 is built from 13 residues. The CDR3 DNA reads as TGCAGTGCTCACACAGGGGTGGGATATGGCTACACCTTC. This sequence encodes CSAHTGVGYGYTF.

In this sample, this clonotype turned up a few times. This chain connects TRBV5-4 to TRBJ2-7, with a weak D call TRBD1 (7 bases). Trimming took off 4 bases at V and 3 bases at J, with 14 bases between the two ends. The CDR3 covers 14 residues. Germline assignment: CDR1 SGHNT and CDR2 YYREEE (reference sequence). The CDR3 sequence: CASSGGTDYYEQYF. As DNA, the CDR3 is TGTGCCAGCAGCGGCGGGACAGATTACTACGAGCAGTACTTC.

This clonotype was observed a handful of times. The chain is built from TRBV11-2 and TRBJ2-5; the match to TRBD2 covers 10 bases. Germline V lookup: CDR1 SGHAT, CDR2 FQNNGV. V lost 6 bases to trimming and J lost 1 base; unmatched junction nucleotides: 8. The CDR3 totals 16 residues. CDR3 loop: CASSSPSGGFQETQYF. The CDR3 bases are TGTGCCAGCAGTTCACCTAGCGGGGGTTTCCAAGAGACCCAGTACTTC. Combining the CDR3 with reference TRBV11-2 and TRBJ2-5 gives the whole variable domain EAGVAQSPRYKIIEKRQSVAFWCNPISGHATLYWYQQILGQGPKLLIQFQNNGVVDDSQLPKDRFSAERLKGVDSTLKIQPAKLEDSAVYLCASSSPSGGFQETQYFGPGTRLLVL.

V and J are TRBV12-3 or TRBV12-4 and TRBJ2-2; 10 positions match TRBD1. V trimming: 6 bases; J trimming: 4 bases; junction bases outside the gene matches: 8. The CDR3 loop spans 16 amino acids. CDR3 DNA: TGTGCCAGCAGACCCCGACAGGGGGCACCCACCGGGGAGCTGTTTTTT. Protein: CASRPRQGAPTGELFF.

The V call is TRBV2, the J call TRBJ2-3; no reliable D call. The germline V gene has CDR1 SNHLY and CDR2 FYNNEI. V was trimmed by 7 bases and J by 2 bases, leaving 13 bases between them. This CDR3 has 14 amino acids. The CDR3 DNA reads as TGTGCCAGCACCGGAGATGCCCCCACAGATACGCAGTATTTT. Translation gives CASTGDAPTDTQYF. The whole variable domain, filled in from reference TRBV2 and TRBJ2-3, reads EPEVTQTPSHQVTQMGQEVILRCVPISNHLYFYWYRQILGQKVEFLVSFYNNEISEKSEIFDDQFSVERPDGSNFTLKIRSTKLEDSAMYFCASTGDAPTDTQYFGPGTRLTVL.

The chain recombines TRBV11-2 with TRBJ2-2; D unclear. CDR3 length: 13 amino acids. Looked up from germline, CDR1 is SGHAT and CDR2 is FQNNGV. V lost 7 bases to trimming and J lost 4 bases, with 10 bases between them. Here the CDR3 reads CASTRLTTGELFF. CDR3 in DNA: TGTGCCAGCACTCGGCTAACCACCGGGGAGCTGTTTTTT.

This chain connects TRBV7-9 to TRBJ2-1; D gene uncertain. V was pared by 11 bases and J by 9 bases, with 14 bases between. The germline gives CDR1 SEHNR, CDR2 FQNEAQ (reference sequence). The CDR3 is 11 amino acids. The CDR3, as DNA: TGTGCCGGCTCGTCAATGGGTGAGCAGTTCTTC. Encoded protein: CAGSSMGEQFF. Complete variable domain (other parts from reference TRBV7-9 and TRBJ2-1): DTGVSQNPRHKITKRGQNVTFRCDPISEHNRLYWYRQTLGQGPEFLTYFQNEAQLEKSRLLSDRFSAERPKGSFSTLEIQRTEQGDSAMYLCAGSSMGEQFFGPGTRLTVL.

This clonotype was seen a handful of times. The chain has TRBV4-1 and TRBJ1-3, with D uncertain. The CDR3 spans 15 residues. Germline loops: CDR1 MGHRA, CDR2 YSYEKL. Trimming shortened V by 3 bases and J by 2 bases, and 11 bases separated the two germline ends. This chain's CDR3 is CASSQVEATGNTIYF. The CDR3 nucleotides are TGCGCCAGCAGCCAGGTTGAGGCTACTGGAAACACCATATATTTT.

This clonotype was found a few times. The CDR3 loop reads CASSLEGRGNTEAFF. The DNA for the CDR3 is TGCGCCAGCAGCTTGGAAGGACGGGGGAACACTGAAGCTTTCTTT. The V call is TRBV5-1, the J call TRBJ1-1; D remains ambiguous. Per germline, CDR1 SGHRS and CDR2 YFSETQ. Between the trimmed V and J ends, which lost 0 bases and 1 base, there was a span of 10 bases. CDR3 length: 15 residues. The full variable domain, with the rest looked up from reference TRBV5-1 and TRBJ1-1, is KAGVTQTPRYLIKTRGQQVTLSCSPISGHRSVSWYQQTPGQGLQFLFEYFSETQRNKGNFPGRFSGRQFSNSRSEMNVSTLELGDSALYLCASSLEGRGNTEAFFGQGTRLTVV.

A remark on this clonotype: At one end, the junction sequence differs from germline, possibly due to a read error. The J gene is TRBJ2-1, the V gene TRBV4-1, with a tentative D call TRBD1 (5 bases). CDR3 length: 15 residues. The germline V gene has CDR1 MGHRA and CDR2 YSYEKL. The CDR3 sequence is CASCHRGLVGNEQFF. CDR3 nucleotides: TGCGCCAGCTGCCATAGGGGCCTGGTCGGCAATGAGCAGTTCTTC.

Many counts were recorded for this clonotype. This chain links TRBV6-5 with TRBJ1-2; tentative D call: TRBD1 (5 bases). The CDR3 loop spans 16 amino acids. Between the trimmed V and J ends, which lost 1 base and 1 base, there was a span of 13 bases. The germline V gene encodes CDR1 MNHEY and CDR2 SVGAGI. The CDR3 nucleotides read TGTGCCAGCAGTTACTACCGGGACGGCTATAACTATGGCTACACCTTC. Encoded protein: CASSYYRDGYNYGYTF.

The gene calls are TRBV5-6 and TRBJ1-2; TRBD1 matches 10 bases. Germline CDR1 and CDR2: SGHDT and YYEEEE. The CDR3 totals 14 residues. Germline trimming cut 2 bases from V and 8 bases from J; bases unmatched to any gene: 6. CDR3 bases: TGTGCCAGCAGCTTCAGACAGGGGGCAGGCGGCTACACCTTC. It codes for CASSFRQGAGGYTF. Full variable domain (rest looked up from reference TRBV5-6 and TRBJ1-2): DAGVTQSPTHLIKTRGQQVTLRCSPKSGHDTVSWYQQALGQGPQFIFQYYEEEERQRGNFPDRFSGHQFPNYSSELNVNALLLGDSALYLCASSFRQGAGGYTFGSGTRLTVV.